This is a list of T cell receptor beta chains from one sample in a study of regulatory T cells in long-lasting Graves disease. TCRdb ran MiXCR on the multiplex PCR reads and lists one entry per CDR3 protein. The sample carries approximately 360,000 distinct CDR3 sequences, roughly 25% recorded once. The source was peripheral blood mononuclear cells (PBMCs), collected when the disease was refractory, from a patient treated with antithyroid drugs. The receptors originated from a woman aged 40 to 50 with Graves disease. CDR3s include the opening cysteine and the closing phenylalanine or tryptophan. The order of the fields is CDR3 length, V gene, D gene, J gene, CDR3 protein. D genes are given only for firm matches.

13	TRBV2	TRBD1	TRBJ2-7	CASMLTGAYEQYF
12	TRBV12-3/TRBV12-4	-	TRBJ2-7	CASSPSPYEQYF
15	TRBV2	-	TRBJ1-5	CASSAWGLNGQPQHF
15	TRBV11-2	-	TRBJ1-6	CASSVGGPHNSPLHF
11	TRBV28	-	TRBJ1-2	CASWNYYGYTF
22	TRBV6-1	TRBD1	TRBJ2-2	CASRPGTGAIKWATANTGELFF
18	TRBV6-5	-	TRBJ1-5	CASSYSRTALYSNQPQHF
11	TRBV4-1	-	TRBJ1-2	CASSRDSVYTF
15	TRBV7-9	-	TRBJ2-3	CASSLGQTAADTQYF
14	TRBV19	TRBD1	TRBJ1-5	CASSIGTANQPQHF
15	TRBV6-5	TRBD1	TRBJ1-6	CASSYQGTGSRALHF
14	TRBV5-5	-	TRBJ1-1	CASRAGLLNTEAFF
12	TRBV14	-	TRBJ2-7	CASGWDPYEQYF
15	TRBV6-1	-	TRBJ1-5	CASTQTGFGDQPQHF
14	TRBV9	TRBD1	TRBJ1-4	CASSSRDRDEKLFF
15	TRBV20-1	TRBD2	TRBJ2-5	CSAISWDYLRETQYF
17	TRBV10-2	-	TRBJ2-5	CASSGAPGHPLEETQYF
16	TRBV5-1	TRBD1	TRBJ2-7	CASSLEGQGSSYEQYF
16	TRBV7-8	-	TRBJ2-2	CASIQHRFANTGELFF
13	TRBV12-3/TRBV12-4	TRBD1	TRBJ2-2	CAGRQGARVELFF
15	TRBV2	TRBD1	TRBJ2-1	CASSGQGSSYNEQFF
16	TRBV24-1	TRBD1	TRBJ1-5	CATSAGTGAGDQPQHF
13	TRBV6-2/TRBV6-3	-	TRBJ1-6	CASSVTENSPLHF
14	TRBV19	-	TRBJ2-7	CASSIAGATYEQYF
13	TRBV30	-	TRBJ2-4	CAWRRLAKNIQYF
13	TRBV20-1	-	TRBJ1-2	CSARVTFLTGYTF
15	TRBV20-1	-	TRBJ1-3	CSAREQGSGGNTIYF
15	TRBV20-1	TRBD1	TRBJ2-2	CSATRQGSNTGELFF
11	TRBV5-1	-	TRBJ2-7	CASSARDEQYF
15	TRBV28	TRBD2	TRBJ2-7	CASGKALAGLGEQYF